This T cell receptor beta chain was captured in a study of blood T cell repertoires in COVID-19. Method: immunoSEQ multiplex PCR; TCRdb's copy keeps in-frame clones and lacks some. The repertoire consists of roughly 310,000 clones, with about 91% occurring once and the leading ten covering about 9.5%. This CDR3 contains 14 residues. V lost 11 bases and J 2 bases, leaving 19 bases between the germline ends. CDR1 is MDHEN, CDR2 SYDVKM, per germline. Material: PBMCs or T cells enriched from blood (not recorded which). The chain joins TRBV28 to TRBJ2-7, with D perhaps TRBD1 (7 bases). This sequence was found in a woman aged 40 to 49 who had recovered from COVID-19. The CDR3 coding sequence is TGTGCCTGTAGGGACCAGGGGGGTACCTACGAGCAGTACTTC. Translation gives CACRDQGGTYEQYF.